Following are 10 T cell receptor beta chains from one sample sequenced in a study of cytomegalovirus exposure and HLA in healthy donors. Primers: 60 Vbeta forward and 13 Jbeta reverse. This table comes from immunoSEQ multiplex PCR, and its TCRdb copy is limited to in-frame clones, with some not included. The sample records 150,000 to 200,000 clones, roughly 85% being singletons. Sequencing used PBMCs. The receptor set was obtained from a man younger than 35 in good health and CMV-seropositive.

A single count supports this clone. The chain uses TRBV6-1 and TRBJ2-5, with 8 bases identical to TRBD1. CDR1 is MNHNS and CDR2 is SASEGT in the germline V gene. The trim removed 2 bases at V and 4 bases at J, leaving 6 bases unmatched. The CDR3 consists of 15 residues. The CDR3 loop reads CASSEQPGGSETQYF. CDR3 coding DNA: TGTGCCAGCAGTGAACAGCCAGGGGGCTCAGAGACCCAGTACTTC.

The genes are TRBV6-4 and TRBJ2-3, with D tentatively TRBD2 (7 bases). Germline CDR1 reads MRHNA; CDR2 reads SNTAGT. V was shortened by 6 bases and J by 4 bases, with 23 bases between the two germline ends. CDR3 length: 17 amino acids. The CDR3 region is CASRIFSGGAFPDTQYF. DNA for the CDR3: TGTGCCAGCAGGATCTTTAGTGGGGGGGCCTTTCCAGATACGCAGTATTTT.

The chain joins TRBV4-1 to TRBJ1-2; no clear D. This CDR3 contains 17 residues. Germline loops: CDR1 MGHRA, CDR2 YSYEKL. Trimming removed 0 bases at V and 3 bases at J, with 17 bases between. Here the CDR3 reads CASSQEPADPGYYGYTF. In nucleotides, the CDR3 is TGCGCCAGCAGCCAAGAGCCGGCAGATCCGGGATACTATGGCTACACCTTC.

The V call is TRBV5-4, the J call TRBJ2-5; D might be TRBD1 (5 bases). The germline gives CDR1 SGHNT, CDR2 YYREEE (reference sequence). Trimming took off 4 bases at V and 3 bases at J, with 16 bases between the two ends. The CDR3 sequence is 15 residues long. CDR3 protein: CASSATTREEETQYF. The CDR3 bases are TGTGCCAGCAGCGCGACAACCAGGGAAGAAGAGACCCAGTACTTC.

This clone was counted once. The rearrangement links TRBV27 to TRBJ2-3; tentative D call: TRBD2 (5 bases). CDR3 size: 14 residues. The germline V and J ends were trimmed by 6 bases and 4 bases, with 14 bases remaining between them. Germline CDR1 and CDR2: MNHEY and SMNVEV (reference sequence). The CDR3 region has the DNA TGTGCCAGCAGGAGGGAGCTAGCCGCAGATACGCAGTATTTT. Protein product: CASRRELAADTQYF.

The sample holds one count of this clone. The chain carries TRBV10-3 and TRBJ2-1; D is unresolved. The germline V gene has CDR1 ENHRY and CDR2 SYGVKD. This CDR3 spans 14 amino acids. V dropped 5 bases and J dropped 8 bases, with 16 bases sitting between them. In nucleotides, the CDR3 is TGTGCCATCAGTAAATCATCAATAACGGATGAGCAGTTCTTC. Translation gives CAISKSSITDEQFF.

This sequence joins TRBV11-2 and TRBJ2-5; possible D gene TRBD1, 6 bases. The germline V gene encodes CDR1 SGHAT and CDR2 FQNNGV. The CDR3 runs 13 residues. V was pared by 5 bases and J by 6 bases, with 13 bases between. The CDR3 DNA is TGTGCCAGCAGCAATCGGACAGAGAAGACCCAGTACTTC. Protein product: CASSNRTEKTQYF.

CDR3 amino acids: CASTADRGRGELFF. The CDR3 nucleotides read TGTGCCAGCACTGCGGACAGGGGGCGCGGGGAGCTGTTTTTT. This rearrangement joins TRBV5-6 to TRBJ2-2; 11 bases match TRBD1. Trimming removed 6 bases from V and 7 bases from J; junction bases left unmatched: 5. CDR1 and CDR2 from the germline V gene are SGHDT and YYEEEE. This CDR3 comprises 14 residues.

The rearrangement uses TRBV9 and TRBJ1-5; 7 bases agree with TRBD1. This CDR3 region has 13 residues. CDR1 is SGDLS and CDR2 is YYNGEE in the germline V gene. After removal of 3 bases from V and 6 bases from J, the junction contained 3 bases not matched to a gene. This CDR3 reads CASSAGGPQPQHF. Here the CDR3 DNA reads TGTGCCAGCAGCGCAGGGGGACCTCAGCCCCAGCATTTT.

This clone was seen once. Mismatch with germline at one junction end may stem from a read error. V usage is TRBV6-6 and J usage is TRBJ2-5; no clear D. Germline CDR1 is MNHNY and CDR2 is SVGAGI (reference sequence). The CDR3 is 12 residues long. CDR3 bases: TGTGCCAGCAGTTACTCGGTCGCAGGCCTCAACTTC. Protein sequence: CASSYSVAGLNF.